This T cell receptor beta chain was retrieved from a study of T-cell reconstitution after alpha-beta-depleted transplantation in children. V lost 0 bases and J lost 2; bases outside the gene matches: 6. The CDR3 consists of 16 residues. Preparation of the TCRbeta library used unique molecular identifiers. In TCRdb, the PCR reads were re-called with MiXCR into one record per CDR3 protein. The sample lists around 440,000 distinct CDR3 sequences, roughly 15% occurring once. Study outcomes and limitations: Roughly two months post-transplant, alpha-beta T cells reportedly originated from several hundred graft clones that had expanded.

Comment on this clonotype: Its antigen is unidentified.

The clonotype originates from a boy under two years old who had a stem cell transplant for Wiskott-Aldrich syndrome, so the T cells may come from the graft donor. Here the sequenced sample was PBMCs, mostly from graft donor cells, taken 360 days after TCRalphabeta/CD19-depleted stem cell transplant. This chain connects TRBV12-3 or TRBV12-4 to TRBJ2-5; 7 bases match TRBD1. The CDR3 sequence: CASSLASGTVQETQYF. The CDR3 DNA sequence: TGTGCCAGCAGTTTAGCCTCCGGGACAGTTCAAGAGACCCAGTACTTC.